Each of the 10 T cell receptor beta chains below was sequenced from the same sample in a study of control samples from healthy donors and cancer patients. Sequenced by immunoSEQ multiplex PCR; TCRdb stores in-frame clones only, minus some. The sample lists 150,000 or so clones, roughly 94% occurring once. Sequenced sample: blood. These receptors all stem from a man between 40 and 49 years old in good health.

This chain joins TRBV6-4 and TRBJ1-1; D remains ambiguous. The V end was cut by 4 bases, the J end by 4 bases, with 13 bases between. This CDR3 spans 14 amino acids. Germline-derived CDR1 and CDR2 are MRHNA and SNTAGT. Here the CDR3 reads CASSARTGSTEAFF. The CDR3 nucleotides read TGTGCCAGCAGTGCCCGGACGGGGAGCACTGAAGCTTTCTTT.

The chain recombines TRBV29-1 with TRBJ1-2, with D possibly TRBD1 on 5 matching bases. CDR3 length equals 13 residues. The germline gives CDR1 SQVTM, CDR2 ANQGSEA. Trimming removed 7 bases from V and 6 bases from J, with 18 bases in between. For the CDR3, the DNA is TGCAGCGCCGAGAGTCGGGGGAACCATGGCTACACCTTC. Translating gives CSAESRGNHGYTF.

The sample holds one count of this clone. The V gene is TRBV27, the J gene TRBJ2-3, with 10 bases matching TRBD2. Trimming at V came to 5 bases and at J to 4 bases, leaving 9 bases not matched to a gene. This CDR3 is built from 16 residues. CDR1 and CDR2 (germline): MNHEY, SMNVEV (reference sequence). CDR3 DNA sequence: TGTGCCAGCAGTACCTTCAGCGGGGGGGCCCCAGATACGCAGTATTTT. It codes for CASSTFSGGAPDTQYF.

The rearrangement joins TRBV24-1 to TRBJ1-2, with a weak D call TRBD1 (6 bases). V lost 4 bases to trimming and J lost 6 bases, with 14 bases between them. CDR1 and CDR2 from the germline V gene are KGHDR and SFDVKD. The length of the CDR3 is 14 residues. Here the CDR3 DNA reads TGTGCCACCAGTGACCCAAGAAACAGGGATGGCTACACCTTC. It is translated as CATSDPRNRDGYTF.

A single count supports this clone. The CDR3 protein is CASSRDNIQYF. The CDR3 DNA reads as TGTGCCAGCAGCCGAGATAACATTCAGTACTTC. The V gene is TRBV7-9, the J gene TRBJ2-4; D is undetermined. In germline, CDR1 is SEHNR, CDR2 FQNEAQ (reference sequence). Trimming stripped 5 bases from V and 7 bases from J, with 6 bases between. This CDR3 comprises 11 residues.

This chain uses TRBV7-2 with TRBJ1-3, with a weak D call TRBD1 (5 bases). The V end was cut by 3 bases, the J end by 8 bases, with 14 bases between. The germline V gene has CDR1 SGHTA and CDR2 FQGNSA. The CDR3 is 14 residues long. The CDR3 region is CASSLSRGSDTIYF. In DNA, the CDR3 is TGTGCCAGCAGCTTGTCACGGGGGAGCGACACCATATATTTT.

The chain employs TRBV10-3 and TRBJ1-2; D is unresolved. The CDR3 consists of 13 residues. From germline, CDR1 is ENHRY and CDR2 SYGVKD. Trimming removed 0 bases from V and 6 bases from J, with 8 bases in between. CDR3 amino acids: CAISESATHGYTF. DNA of the CDR3: TGTGCCATCAGTGAGTCGGCGACCCATGGCTACACCTTC.

J is TRBJ2-2 and V is TRBV5-1; weak D call: TRBD1 (6 bases). Trimming left V 4 bases short and J 1 base short, with 8 bases between. CDR1 SGHRS and CDR2 YFSETQ come from the germline V gene. This CDR3 has 14 residues. CDR3 amino acids: CASSQGQNTGELFF. In DNA form, the CDR3 reads TGCGCCAGCAGCCAGGGACAGAACACCGGGGAGCTGTTTTTT.

V usage is TRBV5-1 and J usage is TRBJ1-4; 8 nucleotides line up with TRBD1. This CDR3 is 15 amino acids long. Germline CDR1 and CDR2: SGHRS and YFSETQ. V was pared by 2 bases and J by 5 bases, with 5 bases of the junction left unmatched. For the CDR3, the DNA is TGCGCCAGCAGCTTAGATGACAGGGGAAATGAAAAACTGTTTTTT. Protein: CASSLDDRGNEKLFF.

The gene calls are TRBV5-1 and TRBJ2-1; D might be TRBD1 (6 bases). The CDR3 runs to 14 residues. Germline CDR1 SGHRS, CDR2 YFSETQ. Trimming took 0 bases from V and 5 from J, leaving 9 bases between them. This CDR3 is CASSLGQVDNEQFF. The DNA for the CDR3 is TGCGCCAGCAGCTTGGGACAGGTAGACAATGAGCAGTTCTTC.